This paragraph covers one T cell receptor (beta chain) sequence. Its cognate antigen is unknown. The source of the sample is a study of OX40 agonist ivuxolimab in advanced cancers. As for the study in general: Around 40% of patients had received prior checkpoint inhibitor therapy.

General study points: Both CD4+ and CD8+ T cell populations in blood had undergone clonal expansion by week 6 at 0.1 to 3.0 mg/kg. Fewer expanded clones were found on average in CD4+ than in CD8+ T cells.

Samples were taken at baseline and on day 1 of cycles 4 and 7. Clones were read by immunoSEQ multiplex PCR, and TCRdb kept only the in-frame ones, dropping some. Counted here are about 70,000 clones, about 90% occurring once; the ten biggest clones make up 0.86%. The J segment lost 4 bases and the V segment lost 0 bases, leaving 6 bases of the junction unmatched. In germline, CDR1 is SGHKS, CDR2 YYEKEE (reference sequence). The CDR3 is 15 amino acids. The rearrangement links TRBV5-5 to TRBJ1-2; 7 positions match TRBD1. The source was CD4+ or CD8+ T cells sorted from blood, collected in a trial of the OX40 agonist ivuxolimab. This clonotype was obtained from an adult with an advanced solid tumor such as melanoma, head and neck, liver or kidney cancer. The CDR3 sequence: CASSLAGTARYGYTF. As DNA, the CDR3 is TGTGCCAGCAGCTTGGCCGGGACAGCCCGCTATGGCTACACCTTC. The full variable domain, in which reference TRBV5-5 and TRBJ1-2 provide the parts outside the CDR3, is DAGVTQSPTHLIKTRGQQVTLRCSPISGHKSVSWYQQVLGQGPQFIFQYYEKEERGRGNFPDRFSARQFPNYSSELNVNALLLGDSALYLCASSLAGTARYGYTFGSGTRLTVV.